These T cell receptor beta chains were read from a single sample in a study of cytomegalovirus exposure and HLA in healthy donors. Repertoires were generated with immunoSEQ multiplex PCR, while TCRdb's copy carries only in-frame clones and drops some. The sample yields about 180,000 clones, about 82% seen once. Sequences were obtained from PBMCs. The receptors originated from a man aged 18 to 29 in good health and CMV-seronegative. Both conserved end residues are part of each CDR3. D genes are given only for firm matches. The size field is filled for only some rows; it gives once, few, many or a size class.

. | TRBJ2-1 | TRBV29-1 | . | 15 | TGCAGCGTTGAAAGCCGCCTGAGCTCCTACAATGAGCAGTTCTTC | CSVESRLSSYNEQFF
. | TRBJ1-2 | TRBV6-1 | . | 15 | TGTGCCAGCACCCTAGACGCGGGAACTACGAATGGCTACACCTTC | CASTLDAGTTNGYTF
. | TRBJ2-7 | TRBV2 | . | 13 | TGTGCCAGCTACACAGGGTGGGCCTACGAGCAGTACTTC | CASYTGWAYEQYF
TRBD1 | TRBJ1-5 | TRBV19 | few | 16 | TGTGCCAGTAGTATACAGGGGGCGTTGAGCGATCAGCCCCAGCATTTT | CASSIQGALSDQPQHF
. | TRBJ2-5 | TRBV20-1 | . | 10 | TGCAGTGCTAGCCTCGAGACCCAGTACTTC | CSASLETQYF
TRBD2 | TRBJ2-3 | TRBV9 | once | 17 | TGTGCCAGCAGCGTAGGTTTAGCGGGGGGTGTTTCAGATACGCAGTATTTT | CASSVGLAGGVSDTQYF
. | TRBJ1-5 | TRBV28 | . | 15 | TGTGCCAGCAGTTTAACCCAGGGGCACTATCAGCCCCAGCATTTT | CASSLTQGHYQPQHF
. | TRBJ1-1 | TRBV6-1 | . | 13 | TGTGCCAGCAGCCCAAGAGGGGGAACTGAAGCTTTCTTT | CASSPRGGTEAFF
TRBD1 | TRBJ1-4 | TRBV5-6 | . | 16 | TGTGCCAGCAGCTCGGTCGGGGCAGGGGGGAATGAAAAACTGTTTTTT | CASSSVGAGGNEKLFF
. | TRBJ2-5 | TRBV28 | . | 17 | TGTGCCAGCAGTTATATAGCAGGGCGCCTATTCCAAGAGACCCAGTACTTC | CASSYIAGRLFQETQYF
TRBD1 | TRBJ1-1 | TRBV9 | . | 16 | TGTGCCAGCAGCATACTGACAGGGGGCGGGGGCACTGAAGCTTTCTTT | CASSILTGGGGTEAFF
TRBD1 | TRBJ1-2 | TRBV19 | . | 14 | TGTGCCAGTAGTTCCCGGGACAGGGACTATGGCTACACCTTC | CASSSRDRDYGYTF
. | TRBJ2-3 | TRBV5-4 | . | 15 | TGTGCCAGCACCCAGGAGGGGCGCAGCACAGATACGCAGTATTTT | CASTQEGRSTDTQYF